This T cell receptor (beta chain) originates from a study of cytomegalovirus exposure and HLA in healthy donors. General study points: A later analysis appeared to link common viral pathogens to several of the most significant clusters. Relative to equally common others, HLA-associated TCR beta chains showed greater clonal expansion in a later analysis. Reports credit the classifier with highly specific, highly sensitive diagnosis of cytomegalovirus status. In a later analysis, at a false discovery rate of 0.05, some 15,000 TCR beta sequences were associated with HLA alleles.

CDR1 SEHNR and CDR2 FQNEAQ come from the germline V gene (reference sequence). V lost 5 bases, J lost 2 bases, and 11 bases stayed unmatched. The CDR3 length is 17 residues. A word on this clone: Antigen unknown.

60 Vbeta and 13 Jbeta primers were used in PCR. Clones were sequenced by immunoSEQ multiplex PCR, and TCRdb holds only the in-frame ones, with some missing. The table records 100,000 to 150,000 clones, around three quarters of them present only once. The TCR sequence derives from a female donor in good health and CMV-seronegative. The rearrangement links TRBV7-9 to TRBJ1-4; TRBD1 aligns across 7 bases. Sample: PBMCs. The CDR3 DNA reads TGTGCCAGCAGCGTTAACAGGGGATTCTCCACTAATGAAAAACTGTTTTTT. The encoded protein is CASSVNRGFSTNEKLFF. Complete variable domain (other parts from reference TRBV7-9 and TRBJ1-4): DTGVSQNPRHKITKRGQNVTFRCDPISEHNRLYWYRQTLGQGPEFLTYFQNEAQLEKSRLLSDRFSAERPKGSFSTLEIQRTEQGDSAMYLCASSVNRGFSTNEKLFFGSGTQLSVL.